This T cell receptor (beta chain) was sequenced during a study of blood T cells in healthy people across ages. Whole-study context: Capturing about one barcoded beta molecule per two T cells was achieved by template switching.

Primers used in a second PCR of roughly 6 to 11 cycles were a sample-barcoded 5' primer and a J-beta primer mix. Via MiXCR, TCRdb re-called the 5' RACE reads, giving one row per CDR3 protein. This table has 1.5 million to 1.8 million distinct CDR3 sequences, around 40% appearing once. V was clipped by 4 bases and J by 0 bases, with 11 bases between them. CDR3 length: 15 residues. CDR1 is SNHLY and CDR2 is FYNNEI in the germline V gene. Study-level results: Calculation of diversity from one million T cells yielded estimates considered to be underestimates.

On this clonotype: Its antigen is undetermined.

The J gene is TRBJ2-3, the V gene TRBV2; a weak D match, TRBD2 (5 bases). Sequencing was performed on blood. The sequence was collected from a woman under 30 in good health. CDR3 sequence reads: CASSVEGFSTDTQYF. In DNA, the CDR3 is TGTGCCAGCAGTGTCGAGGGCTTCAGCACAGATACGCAGTATTTT.